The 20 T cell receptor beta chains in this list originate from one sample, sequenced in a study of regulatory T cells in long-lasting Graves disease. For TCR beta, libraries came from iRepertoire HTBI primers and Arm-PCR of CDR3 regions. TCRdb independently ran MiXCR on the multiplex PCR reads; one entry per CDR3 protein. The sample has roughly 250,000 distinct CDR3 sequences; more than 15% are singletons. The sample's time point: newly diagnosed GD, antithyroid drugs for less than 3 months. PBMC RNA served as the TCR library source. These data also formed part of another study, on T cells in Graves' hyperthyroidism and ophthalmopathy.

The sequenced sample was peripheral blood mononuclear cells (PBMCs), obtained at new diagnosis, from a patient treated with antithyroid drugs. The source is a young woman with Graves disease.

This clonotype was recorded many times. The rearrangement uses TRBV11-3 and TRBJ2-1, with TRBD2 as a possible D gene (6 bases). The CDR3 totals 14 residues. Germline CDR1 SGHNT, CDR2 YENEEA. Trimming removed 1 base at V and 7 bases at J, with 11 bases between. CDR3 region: CASSLGGVQNEQFF. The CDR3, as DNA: TGTGCCAGCAGCTTAGGCGGGGTCCAAAATGAGCAGTTCTTC.

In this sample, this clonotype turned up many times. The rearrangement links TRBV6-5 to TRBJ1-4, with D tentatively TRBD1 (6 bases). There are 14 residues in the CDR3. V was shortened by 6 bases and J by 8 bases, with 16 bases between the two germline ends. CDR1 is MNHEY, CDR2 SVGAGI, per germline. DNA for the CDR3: TGTGCCAGCAGCTTCTCGGGGGGCGGAGAAAAACTGTTTTTT. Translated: CASSFSGGGEKLFF.

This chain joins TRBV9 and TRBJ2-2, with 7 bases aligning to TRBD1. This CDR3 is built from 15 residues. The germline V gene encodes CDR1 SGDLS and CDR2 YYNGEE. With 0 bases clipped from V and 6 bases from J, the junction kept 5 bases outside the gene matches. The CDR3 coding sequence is TGTGCCAGCAGCGTAGGACAGGGAACGGCCGGGGAGCTGTTTTTT. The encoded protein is CASSVGQGTAGELFF.

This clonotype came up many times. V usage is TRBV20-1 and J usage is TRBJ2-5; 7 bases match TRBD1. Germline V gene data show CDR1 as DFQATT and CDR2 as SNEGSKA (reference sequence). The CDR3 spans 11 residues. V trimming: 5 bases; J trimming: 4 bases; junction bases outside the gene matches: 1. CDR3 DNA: TGCAGTGCTGCAGGGGGAGAGACCCAGTACTTC. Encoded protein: CSAAGGETQYF.

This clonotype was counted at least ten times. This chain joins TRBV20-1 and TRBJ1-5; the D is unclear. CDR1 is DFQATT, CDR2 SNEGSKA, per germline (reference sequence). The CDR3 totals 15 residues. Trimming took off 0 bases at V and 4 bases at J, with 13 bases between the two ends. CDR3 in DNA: TGCAGTGCTAGAGATCCCGCGGGCCTTAATCAGCCCCAGCATTTT. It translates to CSARDPAGLNQPQHF.

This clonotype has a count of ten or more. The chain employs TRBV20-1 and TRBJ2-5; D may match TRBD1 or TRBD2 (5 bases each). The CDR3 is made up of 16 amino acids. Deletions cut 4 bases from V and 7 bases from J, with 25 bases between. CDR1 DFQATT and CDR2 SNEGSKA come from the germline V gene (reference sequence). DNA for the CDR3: TGCAGTGCTACGGCCTATGGGAATAAAATTGGGGGGACCCAGTACTTC. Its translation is CSATAYGNKIGGTQYF.

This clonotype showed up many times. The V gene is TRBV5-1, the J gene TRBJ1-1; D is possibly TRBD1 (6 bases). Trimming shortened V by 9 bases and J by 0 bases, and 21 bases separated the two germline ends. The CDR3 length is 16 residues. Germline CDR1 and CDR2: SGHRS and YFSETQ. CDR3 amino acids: CATATGPLHMNTEAFF. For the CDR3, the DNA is TGCGCCACGGCGACAGGTCCACTCCACATGAACACTGAAGCTTTCTTT.

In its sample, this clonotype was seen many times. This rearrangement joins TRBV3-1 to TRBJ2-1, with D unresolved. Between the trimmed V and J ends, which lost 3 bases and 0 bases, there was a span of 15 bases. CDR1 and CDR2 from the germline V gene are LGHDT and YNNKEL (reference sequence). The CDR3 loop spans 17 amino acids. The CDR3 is CASSHATPSSSYNEQFF. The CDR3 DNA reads TGTGCCAGCAGCCACGCGACACCCTCGAGCTCCTACAATGAGCAGTTCTTC.

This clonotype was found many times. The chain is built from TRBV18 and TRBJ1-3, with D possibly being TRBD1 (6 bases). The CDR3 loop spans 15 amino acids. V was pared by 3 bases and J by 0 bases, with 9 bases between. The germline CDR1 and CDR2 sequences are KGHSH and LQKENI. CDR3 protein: CASSPQGLSGNTIYF. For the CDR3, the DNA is TGTGCCAGCTCACCCCAGGGGCTCTCTGGAAACACCATATATTTT.

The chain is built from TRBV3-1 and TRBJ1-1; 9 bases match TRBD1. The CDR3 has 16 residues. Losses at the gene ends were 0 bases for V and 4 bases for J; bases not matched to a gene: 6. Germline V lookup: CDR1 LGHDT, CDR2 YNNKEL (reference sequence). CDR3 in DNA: TGTGCCAGCAGCCAAGACTCGACAGGGGGGACCACTGAAGCTTTCTTT. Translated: CASSQDSTGGTTEAFF.

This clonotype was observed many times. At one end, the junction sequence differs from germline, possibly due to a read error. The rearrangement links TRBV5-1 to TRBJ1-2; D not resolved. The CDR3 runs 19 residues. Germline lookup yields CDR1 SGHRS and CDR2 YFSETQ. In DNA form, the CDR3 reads TGTGCCAGCAGCTTTGCGACTGCAGGAACGACCAATCTGGGGTATGGCTACACCTTC. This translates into CASSFATAGTTNLGYGYTF.

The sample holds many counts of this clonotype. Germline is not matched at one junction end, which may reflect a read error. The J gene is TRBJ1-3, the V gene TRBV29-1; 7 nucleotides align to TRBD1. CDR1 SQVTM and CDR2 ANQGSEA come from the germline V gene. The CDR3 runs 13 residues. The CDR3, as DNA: TGCAGCGTTGAAGAACTACCAAGGGGGCACATTTCTTTT. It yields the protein CSVEELPRGHISF.

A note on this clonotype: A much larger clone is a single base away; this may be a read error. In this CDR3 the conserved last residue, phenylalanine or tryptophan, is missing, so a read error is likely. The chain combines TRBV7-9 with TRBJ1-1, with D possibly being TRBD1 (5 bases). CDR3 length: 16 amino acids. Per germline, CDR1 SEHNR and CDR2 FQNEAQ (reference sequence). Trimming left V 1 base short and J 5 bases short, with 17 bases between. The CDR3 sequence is CASSLGGEGRGTEAFL. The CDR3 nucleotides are TGTGCCAGCAGCTTAGGAGGGGAGGGGCGAGGAACTGAAGCTTTCTTA.

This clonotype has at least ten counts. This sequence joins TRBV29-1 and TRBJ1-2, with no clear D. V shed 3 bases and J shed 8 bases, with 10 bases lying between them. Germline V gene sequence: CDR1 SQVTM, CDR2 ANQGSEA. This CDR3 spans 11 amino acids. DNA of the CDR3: TGCAGCGTTGATTTTACAGAGGGCTACACCTTC. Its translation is CSVDFTEGYTF.

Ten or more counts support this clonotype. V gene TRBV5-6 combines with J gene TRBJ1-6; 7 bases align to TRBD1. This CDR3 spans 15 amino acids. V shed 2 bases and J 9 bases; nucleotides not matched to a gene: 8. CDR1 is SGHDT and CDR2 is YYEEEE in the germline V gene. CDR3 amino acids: CASSLFDRAISPLHF. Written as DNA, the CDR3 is TGTGCCAGCAGCTTATTCGACAGGGCTATTTCACCCCTCCACTTT.

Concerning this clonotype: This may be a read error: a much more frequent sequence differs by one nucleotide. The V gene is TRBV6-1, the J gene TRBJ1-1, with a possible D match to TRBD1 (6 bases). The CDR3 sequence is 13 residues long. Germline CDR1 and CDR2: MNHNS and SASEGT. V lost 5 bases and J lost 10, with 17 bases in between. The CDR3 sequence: CASSSRDIPGAFF. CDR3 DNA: TGTGCCAGCAGTAGCAGGGACATTCCTGGAGCTTTCTTT.

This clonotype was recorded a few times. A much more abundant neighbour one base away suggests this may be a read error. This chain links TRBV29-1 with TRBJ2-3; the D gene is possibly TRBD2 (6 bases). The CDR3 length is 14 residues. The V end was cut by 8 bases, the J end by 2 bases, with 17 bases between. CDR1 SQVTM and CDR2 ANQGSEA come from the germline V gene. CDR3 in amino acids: CSSRRGQITDTQYF. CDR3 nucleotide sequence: TGCAGCTCTAGGAGGGGCCAGATCACAGATACGCAGTATTTT.

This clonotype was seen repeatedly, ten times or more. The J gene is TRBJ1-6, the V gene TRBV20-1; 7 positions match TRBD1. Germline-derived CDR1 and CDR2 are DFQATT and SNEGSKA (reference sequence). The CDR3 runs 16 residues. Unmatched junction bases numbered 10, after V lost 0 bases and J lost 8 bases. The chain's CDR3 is CSARDPSRGVDSPLHF. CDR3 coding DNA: TGCAGTGCTAGAGATCCCTCCAGGGGGGTTGATTCACCCCTCCACTTT.

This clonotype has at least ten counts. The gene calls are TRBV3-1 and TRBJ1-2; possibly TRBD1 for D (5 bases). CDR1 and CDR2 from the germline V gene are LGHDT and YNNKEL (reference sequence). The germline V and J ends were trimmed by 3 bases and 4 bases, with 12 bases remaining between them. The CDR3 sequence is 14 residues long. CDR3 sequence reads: CASSQRGPIYGYTF. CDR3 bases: TGTGCCAGCAGCCAGCGGGGACCGATCTATGGCTACACCTTC.

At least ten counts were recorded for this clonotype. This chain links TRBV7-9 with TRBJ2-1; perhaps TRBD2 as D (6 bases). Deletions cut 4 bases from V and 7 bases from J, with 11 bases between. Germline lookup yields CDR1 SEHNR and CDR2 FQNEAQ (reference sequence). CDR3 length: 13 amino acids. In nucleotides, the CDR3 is TGTGCCAGCAGCTCGGACGGAGGGAATGAGCAGTTCTTC. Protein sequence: CASSSDGGNEQFF.